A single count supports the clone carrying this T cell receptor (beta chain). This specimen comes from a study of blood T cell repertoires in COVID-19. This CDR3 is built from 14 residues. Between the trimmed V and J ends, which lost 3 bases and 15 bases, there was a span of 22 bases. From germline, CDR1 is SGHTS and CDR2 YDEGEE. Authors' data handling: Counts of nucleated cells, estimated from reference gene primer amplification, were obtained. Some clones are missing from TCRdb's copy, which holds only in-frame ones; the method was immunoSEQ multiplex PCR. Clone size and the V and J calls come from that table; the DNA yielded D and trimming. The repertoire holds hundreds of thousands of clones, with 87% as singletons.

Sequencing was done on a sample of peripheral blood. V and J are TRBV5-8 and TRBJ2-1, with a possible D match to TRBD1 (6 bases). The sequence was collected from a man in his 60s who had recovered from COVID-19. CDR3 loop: CASSSRRDTLVRFF. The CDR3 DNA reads TGTGCCAGCAGCTCACGCCGGGACACTCTAGTGCGGTTCTTC.